This entry is about one T cell receptor (beta chain). The antigen is not known. This entry belongs to a study of cytomegalovirus exposure and HLA in healthy donors. Study-wide points: The study listed 164 cytomegalovirus-associated TCR beta chains.

The CDR3 sequence is 15 residues long. Germline loops: CDR1 MNHEY, CDR2 SMNVEV (reference sequence). Trimming removed 5 bases from V and 4 bases from J, with 14 bases in between. Primers included in the PCR were 60 Vbeta and 13 Jbeta primers. Profiled with immunoSEQ multiplex PCR; TCRdb holds only in-frame clones, not every one. The profile shows 70,000 to 90,000 clones, about 60% of them singletons. Sequencing was done on a sample of PBMCs. The chain combines TRBV27 with TRBJ1-4; tentatively, D is TRBD1 (6 bases). This sequence originates from a woman in her forties in good health and CMV-seropositive. CDR3 residues: CASSPQRTVNEKLFF. As DNA, the CDR3 is TGTGCCAGCAGTCCCCAAAGGACAGTTAATGAAAAACTGTTTTTT. Full variable domain (rest looked up from reference TRBV27 and TRBJ1-4): EAQVTQNPRYLITVTGKKLTVTCSQNMNHEYMSWYRQDPGLGLRQIYYSMNVEVTDKGDVPEGYKVSRKEKRNFPLILESPSPNQTSLYFCASSPQRTVNEKLFFGSGTQLSVL.